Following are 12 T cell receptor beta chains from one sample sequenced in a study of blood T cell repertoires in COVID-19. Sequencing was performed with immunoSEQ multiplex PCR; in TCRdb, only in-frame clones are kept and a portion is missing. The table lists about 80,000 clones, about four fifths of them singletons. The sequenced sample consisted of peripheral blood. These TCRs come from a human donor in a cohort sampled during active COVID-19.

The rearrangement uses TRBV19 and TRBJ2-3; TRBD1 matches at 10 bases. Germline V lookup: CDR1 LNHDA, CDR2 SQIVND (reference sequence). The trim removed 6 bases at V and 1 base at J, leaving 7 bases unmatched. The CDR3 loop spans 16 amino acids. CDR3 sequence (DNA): TGTGCCAGTAGCCGACAGGGGGCAGGGGGCACAGATACGCAGTATTTT. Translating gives CASSRQGAGGTDTQYF.

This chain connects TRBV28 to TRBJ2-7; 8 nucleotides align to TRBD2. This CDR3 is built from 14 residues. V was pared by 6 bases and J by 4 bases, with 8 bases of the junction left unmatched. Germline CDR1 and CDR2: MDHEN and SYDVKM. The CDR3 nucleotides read TGTGCCAGCAGGGGGACCGGGAGGGTTTACGAGCAGTACTTC. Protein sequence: CASRGTGRVYEQYF.

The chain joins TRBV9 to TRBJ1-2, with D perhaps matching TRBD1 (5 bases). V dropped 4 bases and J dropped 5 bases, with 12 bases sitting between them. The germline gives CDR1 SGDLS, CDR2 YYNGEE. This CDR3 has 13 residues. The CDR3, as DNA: TGTGCCAGCAGCCCCTCGGAGGGGTATGGCTACACCTTC. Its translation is CASSPSEGYGYTF.

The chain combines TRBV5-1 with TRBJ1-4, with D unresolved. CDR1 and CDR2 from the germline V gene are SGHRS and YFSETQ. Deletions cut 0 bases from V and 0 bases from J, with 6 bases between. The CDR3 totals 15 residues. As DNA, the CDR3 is TGCGCCAGCAGCTTGGAGAGCGCAACTAATGAAAAACTGTTTTTT. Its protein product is CASSLESATNEKLFF. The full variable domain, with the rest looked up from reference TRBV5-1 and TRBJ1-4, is KAGVTQTPRYLIKTRGQQVTLSCSPISGHRSVSWYQQTPGQGLQFLFEYFSETQRNKGNFPGRFSGRQFSNSRSEMNVSTLELGDSALYLCASSLESATNEKLFFGSGTQLSVL.

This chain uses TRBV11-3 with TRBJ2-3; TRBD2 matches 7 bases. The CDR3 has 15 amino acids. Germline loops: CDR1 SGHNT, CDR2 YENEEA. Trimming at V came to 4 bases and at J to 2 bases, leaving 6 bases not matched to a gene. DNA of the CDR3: TGTGCCAGCAGCTGGGGAGGGTATTCCACAGATACGCAGTATTTT. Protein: CASSWGGYSTDTQYF.

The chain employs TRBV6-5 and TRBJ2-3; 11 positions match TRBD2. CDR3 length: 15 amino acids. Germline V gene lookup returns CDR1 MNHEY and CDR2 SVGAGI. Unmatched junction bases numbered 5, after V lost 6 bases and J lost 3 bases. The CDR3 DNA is TGTGCCAGCAGCGCCACTAGCGGGGGAACAGATACGCAGTATTTT. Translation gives CASSATSGGTDTQYF.

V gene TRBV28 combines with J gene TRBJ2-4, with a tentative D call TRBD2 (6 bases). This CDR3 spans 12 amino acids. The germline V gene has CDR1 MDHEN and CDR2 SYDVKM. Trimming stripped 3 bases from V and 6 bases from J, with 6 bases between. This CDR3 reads CASSFGGNIQYF. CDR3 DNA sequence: TGTGCCAGCAGTTTCGGGGGAAACATTCAGTACTTC.

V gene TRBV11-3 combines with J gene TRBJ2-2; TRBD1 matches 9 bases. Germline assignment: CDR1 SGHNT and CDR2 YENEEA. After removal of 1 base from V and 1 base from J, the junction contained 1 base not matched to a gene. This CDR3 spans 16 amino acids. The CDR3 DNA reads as TGTGCCAGCAGCTTAGGGGGACAGGGGAACACCGGGGAGCTGTTTTTT. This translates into CASSLGGQGNTGELFF.

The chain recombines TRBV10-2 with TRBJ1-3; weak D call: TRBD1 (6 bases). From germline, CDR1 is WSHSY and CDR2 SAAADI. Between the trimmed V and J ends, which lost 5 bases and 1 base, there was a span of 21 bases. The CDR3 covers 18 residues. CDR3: CASSLTLTGIASGNTIYF. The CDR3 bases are TGCGCCAGCAGTCTAACCCTGACAGGTATCGCATCTGGAAACACCATATATTTT.

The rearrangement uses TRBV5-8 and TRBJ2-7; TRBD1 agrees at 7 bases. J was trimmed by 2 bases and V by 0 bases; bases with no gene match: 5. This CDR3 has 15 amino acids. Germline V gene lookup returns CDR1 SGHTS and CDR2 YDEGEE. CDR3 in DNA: TGTGCCAGCAGCTTGGCCGGACAGGCCACCTACGAGCAGTACTTC. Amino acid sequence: CASSLAGQATYEQYF.

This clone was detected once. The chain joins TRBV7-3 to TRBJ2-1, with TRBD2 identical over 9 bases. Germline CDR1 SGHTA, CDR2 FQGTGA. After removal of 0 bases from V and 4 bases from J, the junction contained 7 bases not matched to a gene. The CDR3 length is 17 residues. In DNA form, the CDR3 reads TGTGCCAGCAGCTTAACGCCGGCTAGCGGGGTTTACAATGAGCAGTTCTTC. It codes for CASSLTPASGVYNEQFF.

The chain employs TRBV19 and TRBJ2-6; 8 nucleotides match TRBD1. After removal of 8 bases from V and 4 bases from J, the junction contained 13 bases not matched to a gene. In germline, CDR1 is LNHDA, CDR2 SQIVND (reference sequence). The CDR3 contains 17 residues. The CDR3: CASWRGRGRAGANVLTF. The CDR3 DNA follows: TGTGCCAGTTGGCGGGGCAGGGGGCGAGCCGGGGCCAACGTCCTGACTTTC.